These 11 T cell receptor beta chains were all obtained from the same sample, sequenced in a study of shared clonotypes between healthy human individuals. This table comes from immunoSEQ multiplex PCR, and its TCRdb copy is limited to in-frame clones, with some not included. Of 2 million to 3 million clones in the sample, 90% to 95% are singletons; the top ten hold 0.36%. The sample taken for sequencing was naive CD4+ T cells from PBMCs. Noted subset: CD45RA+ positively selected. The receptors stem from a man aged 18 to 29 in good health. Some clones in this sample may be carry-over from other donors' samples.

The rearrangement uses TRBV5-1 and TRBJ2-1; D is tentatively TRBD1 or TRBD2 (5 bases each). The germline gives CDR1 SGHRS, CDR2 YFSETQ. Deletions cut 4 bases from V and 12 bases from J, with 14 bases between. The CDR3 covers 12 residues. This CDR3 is CASSGDPRTQFF. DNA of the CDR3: TGCGCCAGCAGCGGGGACCCTCGCACGCAGTTCTTC.

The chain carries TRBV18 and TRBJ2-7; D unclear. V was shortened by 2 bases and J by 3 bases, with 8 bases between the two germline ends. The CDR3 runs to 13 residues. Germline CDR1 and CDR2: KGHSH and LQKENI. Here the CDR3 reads CASSPDRNYEQYF. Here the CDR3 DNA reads TGTGCCAGCTCACCAGACCGAAACTACGAGCAGTACTTC.

Here the CDR3 reads CASSASPGLGAYEQYF. The CDR3 DNA is TGTGCCAGCAGCGCCTCACCGGGACTAGGGGCCTACGAGCAGTACTTC. The chain links TRBV7-2 to TRBJ2-5; 8 bases align to TRBD2. The DNA end is more similar to TRBJ2-7, so the J call may be wrong. The CDR3 spans 16 residues. Germline V gives CDR1 SGHTA, CDR2 FQGNSA.

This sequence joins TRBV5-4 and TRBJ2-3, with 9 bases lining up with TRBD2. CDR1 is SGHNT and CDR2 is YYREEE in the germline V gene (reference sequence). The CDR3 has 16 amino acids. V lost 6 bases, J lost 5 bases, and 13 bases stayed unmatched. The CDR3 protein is CASTTAGGRAGDTQYF. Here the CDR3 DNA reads TGTGCCAGCACCACGGCCGGCGGGAGGGCCGGAGATACGCAGTATTTT.

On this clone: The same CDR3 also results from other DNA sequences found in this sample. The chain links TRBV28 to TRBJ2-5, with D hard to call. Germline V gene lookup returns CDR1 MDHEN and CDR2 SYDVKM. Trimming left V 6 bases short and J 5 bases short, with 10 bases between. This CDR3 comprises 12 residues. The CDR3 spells CASRGSLETQYF. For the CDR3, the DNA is TGTGCCAGCAGAGGATCCCTGGAGACCCAGTACTTC. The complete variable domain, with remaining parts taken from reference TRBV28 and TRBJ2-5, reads DVKVTQSSRYLVKRTGEKVFLECVQDMDHENMFWYRQDPGLGLRLIYFSYDVKMKEKGDIPEGYSVSREKKERFSLILESASTNQTSMYLCASRGSLETQYFGPGTRLLVL.

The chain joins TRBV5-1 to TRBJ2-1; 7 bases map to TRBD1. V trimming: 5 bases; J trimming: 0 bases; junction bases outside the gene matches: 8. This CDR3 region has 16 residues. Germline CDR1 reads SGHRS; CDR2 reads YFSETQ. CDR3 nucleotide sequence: TGCGCCAGCAGGACAACAGGGGTAAGCTCCTACAATGAGCAGTTCTTC. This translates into CASRTTGVSSYNEQFF.

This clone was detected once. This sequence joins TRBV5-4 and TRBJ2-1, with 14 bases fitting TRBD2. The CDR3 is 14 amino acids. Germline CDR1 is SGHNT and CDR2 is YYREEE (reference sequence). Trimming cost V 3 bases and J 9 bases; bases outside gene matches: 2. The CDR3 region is CASSSTSGRVEQFF. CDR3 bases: TGTGCCAGCAGCTCGACTAGCGGGAGGGTTGAGCAGTTCTTC.

The CDR3 protein is CASSSRGSGRPTDTQYF. Written as DNA, the CDR3 is TGTGCCAGCAGCTCTAGGGGGAGCGGGAGGCCCACAGATACGCAGTATTTT. This chain connects TRBV7-8 to TRBJ2-3; 9 bases line up with TRBD2. With V trimmed by 4 bases and J by 2 bases, 10 bases remained unmatched. Germline lookup yields CDR1 SGHVS and CDR2 FQNEAQ. This CDR3 is built from 17 residues. The whole variable domain, filled in from reference TRBV7-8 and TRBJ2-3, reads GAGVSQSPRYKVAKRGQDVALRCDPISGHVSLFWYQQALGQGPEFLTYFQNEAQLDKSGLPSDRFFAERPEGSVSTLKIQRTQQEDSAVYLCASSSRGSGRPTDTQYFGPGTRLTVL.

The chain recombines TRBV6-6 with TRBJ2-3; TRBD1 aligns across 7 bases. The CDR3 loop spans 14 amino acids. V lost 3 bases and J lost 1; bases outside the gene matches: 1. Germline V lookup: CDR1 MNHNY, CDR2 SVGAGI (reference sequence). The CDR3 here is CASSYDRGTDTQYF. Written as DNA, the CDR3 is TGTGCCAGCAGTTATGACAGGGGCACAGATACGCAGTATTTT.

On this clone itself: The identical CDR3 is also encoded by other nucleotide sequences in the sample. The CDR3 loop is CASSPADTQYF. The CDR3, as DNA: TGTGCCAGCAGTCCGGCGGATACGCAGTATTTT. The chain employs TRBV28 and TRBJ2-3, with D unclear. The V end lost 5 bases, the J end lost 6 bases, and 6 bases lay between the germline ends. This CDR3 has 11 amino acids. Germline CDR1 reads MDHEN; CDR2 reads SYDVKM.

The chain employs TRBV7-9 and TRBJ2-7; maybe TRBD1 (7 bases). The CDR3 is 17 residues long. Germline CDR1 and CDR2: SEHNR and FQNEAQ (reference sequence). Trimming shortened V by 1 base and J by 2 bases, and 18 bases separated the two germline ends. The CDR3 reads CASSLESAGQLPYEQYF. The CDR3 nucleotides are TGTGCCAGCAGCTTAGAAAGTGCGGGACAGTTGCCCTACGAGCAGTACTTC.